Listed below are T cell receptor beta chains from one sample, sequenced in a study of identical twins. TCRdb recomputed calls from the 5' RACE reads with MiXCR, one row per CDR3 protein. The table has 300,000 to 400,000 distinct CDR3 sequences, around 12% seen once. These data were likewise used in another study, on yellow fever vaccine responses in identical twins.

The sequenced sample was CD8+ T cells sorted from blood. All receptors derive from a woman aged 18-29 years in good health. CDR3s include the opening cysteine and the closing phenylalanine or tryptophan. The D gene is left open where the match is weak. Clone size is not always given. Where it is, it says once, few, many or a class for expanded clones.

J gene	V gene	D gene	clone size	CDR3 length	CDR3 DNA	CDR3 protein
TRBJ2-5	TRBV4-1	.	.	16	TGCGCCAGCAGCCCGCGGGCTAGCGTCAACCAAGAGACCCAGTACTTC	CASSPRASVNQETQYF
TRBJ2-1	TRBV20-1	.	many	15	TGCAGTGCTCCAAGCCTTTTAAGCTCCTACAATGAGCAGTTCTTC	CSAPSLLSSYNEQFF
TRBJ2-2	TRBV5-1	TRBD2	few	16	TGCGCCAGCAGCCTAGGACTAGCGGGACCCACCGGGGAGCTGTTTTTT	CASSLGLAGPTGELFF
TRBJ1-1	TRBV29-1	TRBD1	few	14	TGCAGCGTCAGGCGGGACAGCCAGAACACTGAAGCTTTCTTT	CSVRRDSQNTEAFF
TRBJ2-7	TRBV6-1	TRBD2	.	15	TGTGCCAGCAGCGCCGGGACTAGCGGCGGCTACGAGCAGTACTTC	CASSAGTSGGYEQYF
TRBJ2-7	TRBV20-1	.	few	13	TGCAGTGCTAGAGGACGGCGGGACTACGAGCAGTACTTC	CSARGRRDYEQYF
TRBJ1-2	TRBV7-9	.	many	13	TGTGCCAGCAGCCAAGGGGGGAGCTATGGCTACACCTTC	CASSQGGSYGYTF
TRBJ2-7	TRBV12-3/TRBV12-4	TRBD1	few	14	TGTGCCAGCAGTCCGACAGGGGGTAGGTACGAGCAGTACTTC	CASSPTGGRYEQYF
TRBJ2-3	TRBV24-1	TRBD2	.	15	TGTGCCACTTCAGGACTAGCGGGAGGCCCAGATACGCAGTATTTT	CATSGLAGGPDTQYF
TRBJ2-1	TRBV7-3	TRBD1	many	13	TGTGCCAGCAGCGACAGGGTTGGCAATGAGCAGTTCTTC	CASSDRVGNEQFF
TRBJ2-5	TRBV7-9	.	many	15	TGTGCCAGCAGCTTAGTGAGGGGCTCCCAAGAGACCCAGTACTTC	CASSLVRGSQETQYF
TRBJ1-1	TRBV5-1	.	many	15	TGCGCCAGCAGCTTGGTAAAGCCCTCTAACACTGAAGCTTTCTTT	CASSLVKPSNTEAFF
TRBJ2-2	TRBV12-3/TRBV12-4	.	few	13	TGTGCCAGCAGTGGGACAACCCCCGGGGAGCTGTTTTTT	CASSGTTPGELFF
TRBJ2-7	TRBV7-8	TRBD1	few	14	TGTGCCAGCAGCCATGGGACAGGGCCGAACGAGCAGTACTTC	CASSHGTGPNEQYF
TRBJ2-2	TRBV19	.	.	17	TGTGCCAGTAGTACAGTCGGTCAGTCCTCGAACACCGGGGAGCTGTTTTTT	CASSTVGQSSNTGELFF
TRBJ2-5	TRBV28	.	.	14	TGTGCCAGCAGTGTCCGACAGGCCGCAGAGACCCAGTACTTC	CASSVRQAAETQYF
TRBJ2-1	TRBV5-4	.	.	12	TGTGCCAGCAGCTTTACTAACAATGAGCAGTTCTTC	CASSFTNNEQFF
TRBJ2-1	TRBV29-1	.	few	12	TGCAGCGTTGATTTAGGGGTGTATGAGCAGTTCTTC	CSVDLGVYEQFF
TRBJ2-1	TRBV7-9	.	few	12	TGTGCCAGCAGCCTGATGGGGGGGCTTCAGTTCTTC	CASSLMGGLQFF
TRBJ2-1	TRBV11-2	TRBD1	.	18	TGTGCCAGCAGCCGGACAGGGGATGAACTAGTCTCCTACAATGAGCAGTTCTTC	CASSRTGDELVSYNEQFF
TRBJ2-2	TRBV7-9	TRBD1	.	15	TGTGCCAGCAGGCCGGGACAGGGGATAACCGGGGAGCTGTTTTTT	CASRPGQGITGELFF
TRBJ1-1	TRBV6-2/TRBV6-3	TRBD1	.	15	TGTGCCAGCAGTTACTTGGACAGGGGGTGGACTGAAGCTTTCTTT	CASSYLDRGWTEAFF
TRBJ2-5	TRBV7-6	TRBD2	few	19	TGTGCCAGCAGCTTAATGGTACCTACTAGCGGGAGAGTGGGAGAGACCCAGTACTTC	CASSLMVPTSGRVGETQYF
TRBJ2-1	TRBV11-1	TRBD2	.	18	TGTGCCAGCAGCCCCCCCGGGACTAGCGGGAGGGCCAGGAATGAGCAGTTCTTC	CASSPPGTSGRARNEQFF
TRBJ2-7	TRBV29-1	.	many	13	TGCAGCGTTTCGGGTCTAATCGGATACGAGCAGTACTTC	CSVSGLIGYEQYF
TRBJ2-3	TRBV13	.	.	12	TGTGCCGGTTCGGCCACCACAGATACGCAGTATTTT	CAGSATTDTQYF
TRBJ1-1	TRBV29-1	.	few	12	TGCAGCGTTGAAGAAGGGCTGACTGAAGCTTTCTTT	CSVEEGLTEAFF
TRBJ2-7	TRBV18	TRBD1	.	16	TGTGCCAGCTCACCACAGTCCGGGACAGGGGAATACGAGCAGTACTTC	CASSPQSGTGEYEQYF
TRBJ2-5	TRBV2	TRBD2	few	17	TGTGCCAGCAGTGACCCTAGCGGGGGGGCCAATCGAGAGACCCAGTACTTC	CASSDPSGGANRETQYF
TRBJ1-2	TRBV12-3/TRBV12-4	.	.	15	TGTGCCAGCAGCCCCCAAAGGGGCACAGGAATCGGCTACACCTTC	CASSPQRGTGIGYTF
TRBJ1-1	TRBV7-8	.	few	15	TGTGCCAGCAGCTTAGAGCCGGGAGATACCACTGAAGCTTTCTTT	CASSLEPGDTTEAFF
TRBJ1-3	TRBV9	.	.	14	TGTGCCAGCAGCGACGGGGGCTCTGGAAACACCATATATTTT	CASSDGGSGNTIYF
TRBJ1-1	TRBV7-6	.	.	15	TGTGCCAGCACCTCAACCGGGCTGCAGAACACTGAAGCTTTCTTT	CASTSTGLQNTEAFF
TRBJ1-1	TRBV4-1	.	few	12	TGCGCCAGCAGCCATATGGCCACTGAAGCTTTCTTT	CASSHMATEAFF
TRBJ2-5	TRBV29-1	TRBD2	few	16	TGCAGCGTTGAGTGGGTTGCGGGAGAGACTCAAGAGACCCAGTACTTC	CSVEWVAGETQETQYF
TRBJ1-2	TRBV28	.	few	12	TGTGCCAGCAGTTTGGCCGTGTATGGCTACACCTTC	CASSLAVYGYTF
TRBJ2-2	TRBV11-2	.	few	14	TGTGCCAGCAGCTTAGATCCCAAGATCGAGGAGCTGTTTTTT	CASSLDPKIEELFF
TRBJ2-6	TRBV5-1	TRBD1	few	17	TGCGCCAGCAGCTCACAGGGGGCAAGCTCTGGGGCCAACGTCCTGACTTTC	CASSSQGASSGANVLTF
TRBJ2-2	TRBV11-2	.	few	14	TGTGCCAGCAGCCCCCGACTAGGAGCCGGGGAGCTGTTTTTT	CASSPRLGAGELFF